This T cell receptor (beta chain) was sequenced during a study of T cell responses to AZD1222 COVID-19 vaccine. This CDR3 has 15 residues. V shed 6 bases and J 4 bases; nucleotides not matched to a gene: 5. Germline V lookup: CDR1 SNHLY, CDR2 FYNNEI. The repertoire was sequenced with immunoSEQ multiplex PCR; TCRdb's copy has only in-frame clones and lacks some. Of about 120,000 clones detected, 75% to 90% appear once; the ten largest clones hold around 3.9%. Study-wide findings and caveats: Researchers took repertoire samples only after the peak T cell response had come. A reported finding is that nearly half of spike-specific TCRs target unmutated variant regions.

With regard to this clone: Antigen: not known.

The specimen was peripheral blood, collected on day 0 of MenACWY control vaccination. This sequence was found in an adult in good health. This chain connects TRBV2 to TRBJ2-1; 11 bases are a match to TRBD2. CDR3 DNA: TGTGCCAGCAGCGTACTAGCGGGGGCGTACAATGAGCAGTTCTTC. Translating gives CASSVLAGAYNEQFF.